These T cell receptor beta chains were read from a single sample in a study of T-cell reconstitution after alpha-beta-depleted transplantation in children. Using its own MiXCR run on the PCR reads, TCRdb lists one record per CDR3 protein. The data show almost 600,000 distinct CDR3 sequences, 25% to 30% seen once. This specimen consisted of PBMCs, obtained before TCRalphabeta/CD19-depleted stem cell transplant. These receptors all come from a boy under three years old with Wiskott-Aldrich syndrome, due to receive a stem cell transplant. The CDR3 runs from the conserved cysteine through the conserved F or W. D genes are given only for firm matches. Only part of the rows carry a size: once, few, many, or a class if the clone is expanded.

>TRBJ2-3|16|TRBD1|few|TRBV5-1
CASSPTGTGHLDTQYF
TGCGCCAGCAGCCCTACTGGGACAGGGCATTTGGATACGCAGTATTTT
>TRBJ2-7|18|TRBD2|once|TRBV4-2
CASSQVSLAGEVSYEQYF
TGTGCCAGCAGCCAAGTGAGCCTAGCGGGAGAAGTTAGCTACGAGCAGTATTTC
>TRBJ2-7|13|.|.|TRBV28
CASSLTQVAEQYF
TGTGCCAGCAGTTTAACGCAGGTGGCCGAGCAGTACTTC
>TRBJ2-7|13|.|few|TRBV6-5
CASSSVWGLEQYF
TGTGCCAGCAGTTCTGTCTGGGGGCTCGAGCAGTACTTC
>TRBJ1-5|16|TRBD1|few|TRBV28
CASRPTGAGSNQPQHF
TGTGCCAGCAGGCCGACAGGGGCAGGTAGCAATCAGCCCCAGCATTTT
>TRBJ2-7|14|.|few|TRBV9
CASTLLHLHYEQYF
TGTGCCAGCACCCTTCTCCACCTCCACTACGAGCAGTACTTC
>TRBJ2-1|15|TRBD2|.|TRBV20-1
CSAESLAEDYNEQFF
TGCAGTGCTGAATCTCTAGCGGAGGATTACAATGAGCAGTTCTTC
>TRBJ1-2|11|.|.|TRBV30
CAWEARRGYTF
TGTGCCTGGGAAGCACGGCGAGGCTACACCTTC
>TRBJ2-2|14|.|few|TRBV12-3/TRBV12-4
CASSLKVNTGELFF
TGTGCCAGCAGTTTAAAGGTTAACACCGGGGAGCTGTTTTTT
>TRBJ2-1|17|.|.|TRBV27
CASSLGSVWPPGSEQFF
TGTGCCAGCAGTTTAGGTAGTGTATGGCCTCCGGGGAGTGAGCAGTTCTTC
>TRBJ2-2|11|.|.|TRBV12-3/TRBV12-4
CASRVPGELFF
TGTGCCAGCAGGGTCCCCGGGGAGCTGTTTTTT
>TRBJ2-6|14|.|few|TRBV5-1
CASSLLIGANVLTF
TGCGCCAGCAGCTTGCTCATTGGGGCCAACGTCCTGACTTTC
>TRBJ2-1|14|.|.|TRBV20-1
CSAQDSNLRDEQFF
TGCAGTGCTCAAGACTCCAATTTAAGGGATGAGCAGTTCTTC
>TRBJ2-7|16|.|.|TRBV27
CASSHSTGPSVYEQYF
TGTGCCAGCAGTCACTCAACAGGGCCCTCTGTCTACGAGCAGTACTTC
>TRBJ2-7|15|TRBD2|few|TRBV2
CASSVRLASHYEQYF
TGTGCCAGCAGTGTCAGACTAGCGTCCCACTACGAGCAGTACTTC
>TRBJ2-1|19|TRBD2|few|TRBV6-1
CASQHQTGLAGTPYNEQFF
TGTGCCAGCCAACACCAAACGGGACTAGCCGGGACCCCCTACAATGAGCAGTTCTTC
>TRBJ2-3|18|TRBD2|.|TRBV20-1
CSARDDRTSGASTDTQYF
TGCAGTGCTAGAGATGATCGGACTAGCGGAGCTAGCACAGATACGCAGTATTTT
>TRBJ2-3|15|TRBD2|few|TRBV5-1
CASSFGGLVSDTQYF
TGCGCCAGCAGCTTCGGGGGACTAGTATCGGATACGCAGTATTTT
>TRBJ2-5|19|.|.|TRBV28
CASSYDRIRTRSERETQYF
TGTGCCAGCAGTTACGACAGGATAAGGACTCGCAGCGAAAGAGAGACCCAGTACTTC
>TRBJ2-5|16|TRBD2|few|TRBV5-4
CASSLYVAGGEETQYF
TGTGCCAGCAGCTTGTATGTAGCGGGAGGGGAAGAGACCCAGTACTTC
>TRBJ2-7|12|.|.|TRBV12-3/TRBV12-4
CASSFQVFEQYF
TGTGCCAGCAGTTTTCAAGTCTTCGAGCAGTACTTC
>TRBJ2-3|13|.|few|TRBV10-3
CAISVTGTDTQYF
TGTGCCATCAGTGTAACAGGGACAGATACGCAGTATTTT
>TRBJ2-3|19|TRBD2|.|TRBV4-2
CASSQGTGGRGGPTDTQYF
TGTGCCAGCAGCCAAGGGACGGGAGGGCGCGGTGGCCCCACAGATACGCAGTATTTT
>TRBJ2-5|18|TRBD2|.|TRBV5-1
CASSYRLAGWLGLETQYF
TGCGCCAGCAGCTATCGCCTAGCGGGATGGTTGGGTTTGGAGACCCAGTACTTC
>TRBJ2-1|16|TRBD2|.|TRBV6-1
CASSPLAGRAYNEQFF
TGTGCCAGCAGTCCCCTAGCGGGGAGGGCCTACAATGAGCAGTTCTTC
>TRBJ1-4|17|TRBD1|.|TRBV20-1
CSATDYTRQGRGEKLFF
TGCAGTGCTACAGACTACACGAGACAGGGCCGGGGTGAAAAACTGTTTTTT
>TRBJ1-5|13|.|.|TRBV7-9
CASSLRESQPQHF
TGTGCCAGCAGCTTGAGGGAGTCCCAGCCCCAGCATTTT
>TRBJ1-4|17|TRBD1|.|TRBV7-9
CASSLRSSQGANEKLFF
TGTGCCAGCAGCTTAAGGTCCAGCCAGGGGGCTAATGAAAAACTGTTTTTT
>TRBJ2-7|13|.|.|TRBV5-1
CASSSGVADEQYF
TGCGCCAGCAGCTCGGGAGTTGCAGACGAGCAGTACTTC
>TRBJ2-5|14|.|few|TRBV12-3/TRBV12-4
CASSRRQDGETQYF
TGTGCCAGCAGTCGCCGACAGGACGGCGAGACCCAGTACTTC
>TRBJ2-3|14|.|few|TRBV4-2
CASRPWGSTDTQYF
TGTGCCAGCAGACCATGGGGGAGTACAGATACGCAGTATTTT
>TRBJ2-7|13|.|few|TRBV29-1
CSVRGLFSYEQYF
TGCAGCGTCCGGGGCCTTTTCTCCTACGAGCAGTACTTC
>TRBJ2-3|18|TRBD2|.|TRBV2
CASSESNRGRRDTDTQYF
TGTGCCAGCAGTGAAAGTAATCGCGGGAGGAGGGACACAGATACGCAGTATTTT
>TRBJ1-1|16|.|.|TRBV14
CASSQALLIMNTEAFF
TGTGCCAGCAGCCAAGCGCTGTTAATAATGAACACTGAAGCTTTCTTT
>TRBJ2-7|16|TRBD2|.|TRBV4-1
CASSQGPGLTFYEQYF
TGCGCCAGCAGCCAAGGACCGGGACTAACTTTCTACGAGCAGTACTTC
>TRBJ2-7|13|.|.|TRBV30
CAWASGQNYEQYF
TGTGCCTGGGCCTCGGGGCAGAACTACGAGCAGTACTTC
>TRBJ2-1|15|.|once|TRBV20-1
CSARSLERSYNEQFF
TGCAGTGCTAGGAGCCTAGAGCGTTCCTACAATGAGCAGTTCTTC
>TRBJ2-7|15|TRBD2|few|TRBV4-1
CASSQETSGSNEQYF
TGCGCCAGCAGCCAAGAGACTAGCGGGAGTAACGAGCAGTACTTC
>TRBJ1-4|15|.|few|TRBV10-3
CAISEIGQGNEKLFF
TGTGCCATCAGTGAAATCGGGCAGGGCAATGAAAAACTGTTTTTT
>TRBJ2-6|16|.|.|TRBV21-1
CASSNWGSSGANVLTF
TGTGCCAGCAGCAATTGGGGTAGCTCTGGGGCCAACGTCCTGACTTTC
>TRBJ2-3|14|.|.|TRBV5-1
CASSLVAVTDTQYF
TGCGCCAGCAGCTTGGTGGCAGTGACAGATACGCAGTATTTT
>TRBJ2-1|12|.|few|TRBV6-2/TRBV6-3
CAISGVLPEQFF
TGTGCCATTTCGGGGGTGCTCCCTGAGCAGTTCTTC
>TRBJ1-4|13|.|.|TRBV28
CATPGAGDEKLFF
TGTGCCACCCCCGGCGCAGGGGATGAAAAACTGTTTTTT
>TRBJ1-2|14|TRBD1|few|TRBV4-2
CASSQGQGTYGYTF
TGTGCCAGCAGCCAAGGACAGGGGACCTATGGCTACACCTTC
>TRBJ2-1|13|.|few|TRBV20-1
CSCTVRSYNEQFF
TGCAGTTGCACAGTACGCTCCTACAATGAGCAGTTCTTC
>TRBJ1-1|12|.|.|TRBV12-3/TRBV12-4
CASSLKVVEAFF
TGTGCCAGCAGTTTAAAGGTGGTTGAAGCTTTCTTT
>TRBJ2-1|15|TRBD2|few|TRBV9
CASSPAGLAGAEQFF
TGTGCCAGCAGCCCGGCGGGACTAGCGGGAGCTGAGCAGTTCTTC
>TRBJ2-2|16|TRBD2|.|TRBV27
CASSQLAGVSTGELFF
TGTGCCAGCAGTCAACTAGCGGGAGTAAGCACCGGGGAGCTGTTTTTT
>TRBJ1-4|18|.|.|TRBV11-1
CASSFPPSTDPGPEKLFF
TGTGCCAGCAGCTTCCCGCCCTCCACGGACCCTGGCCCTGAAAAACTGTTTTTT
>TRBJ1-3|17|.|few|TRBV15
CATSRGGRKSSGNTIYF
TGTGCCACCAGCAGAGGAGGAAGGAAGAGCTCTGGAAACACCATATATTTT
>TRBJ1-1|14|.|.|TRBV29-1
CSVDGRAMNTEAFF
TGCAGCGTTGATGGCAGGGCCATGAACACTGAAGCTTTCTTT
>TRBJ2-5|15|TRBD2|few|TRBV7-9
CASSLGTSAQETQYF
TGTGCCAGCAGCTTAGGGACTAGCGCCCAAGAGACCCAGTACTTC
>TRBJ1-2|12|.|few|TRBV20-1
CSATTGFYGYTF
TGCAGTGCTACAACAGGGTTCTATGGCTACACCTTC
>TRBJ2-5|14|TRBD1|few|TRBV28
CASSRGRGQRTQYF
TGTGCCAGCAGTAGGGGACGGGGACAGAGGACCCAGTACTTC